This note documents a single T cell receptor beta chain sequence. The antigen is not known. Here the CDR3 omits its conserved ending phenylalanine or tryptophan, so a read error is the likely source. These data are taken from a study of tumor-infiltrating lymphocytes in primary liver carcinoma. The wider study: The patient population consisted of men and women between 30 and 69 years of age. Study-wide points: Tumor samples exhibited a significantly greater top-250-clone fraction than blood samples (p = 0.039).

Germline CDR1 and CDR2: SGHAT and FQNNGV. The CDR3 totals 16 residues. Between roughly 17 and 31 mg of unsorted bulk tissue served as the source from which RNA and DNA were co-extracted. At sampling, these chronic HBV carriers had received no treatment. Sampling of each tumor involved five separate regions. TCR beta cDNA was prepared out of roughly 500 ng total RNA by means of a constant-region primer. Generation of the TCR beta libraries relied on three nested multiplex PCR rounds using slightly modified ARM-PCR. Researchers ran the first two PCR rounds for roughly 10 cycles each with TRBV1-TRBV30 forward primers and a C-beta reverse primer. TCRdb reprocessed the multiplex PCR reads with MiXCR, giving one entry per CDR3 protein. The data hold fewer than 75,000 distinct CDR3 sequences, with over 60% observed a single time.

The material sequenced was liver tumor tissue from sampling region 4. As to subset: tumor region T4, right-lateral pole. This receptor was identified in a man in his forties with primary liver carcinoma and hepatitis B virus infection. The chain joins TRBV11-2 to TRBJ2-5; 8 nucleotides align to TRBD2. The CDR3 DNA reads as TGTGCAAGCAGCCAAACTCCTGGCGGGGGGAAAGGGACCCAGTACCTG. This translates into CASSQTPGGGKGTQYL.